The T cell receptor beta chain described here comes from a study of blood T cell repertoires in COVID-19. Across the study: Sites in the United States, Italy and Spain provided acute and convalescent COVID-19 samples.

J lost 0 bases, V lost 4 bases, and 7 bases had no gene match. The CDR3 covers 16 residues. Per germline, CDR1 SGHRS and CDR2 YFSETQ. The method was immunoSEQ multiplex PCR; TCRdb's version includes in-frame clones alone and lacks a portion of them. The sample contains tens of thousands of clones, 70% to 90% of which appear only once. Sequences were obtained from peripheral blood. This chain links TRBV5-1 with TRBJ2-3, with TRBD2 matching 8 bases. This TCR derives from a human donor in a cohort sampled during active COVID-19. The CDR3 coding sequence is TGCGCCAGCAGCGTGCTTAGCGGGGCTAGCACAGATACGCAGTATTTT. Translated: CASSVLSGASTDTQYF.